In this sample, the clone carrying this T cell receptor (beta chain) turned up a few times. The antigen is not known. This sample stems from a study of beta chain features in type 1 diabetes. The study reverse transcribed the entire isolated RNA, so it sequenced expressed TCRB transcripts. Generated by immunoSEQ multiplex PCR, the TCRdb table keeps only in-frame clones and is missing some. The table lists 150,000 to 200,000 clones, around 9% of them singletons. This CDR3 is 15 amino acids long. Deletions cut 4 bases from V and 0 bases from J, with 13 bases between. CDR1 and CDR2 from the germline V gene are SGHAT and FQDESV (reference sequence). Findings and limits, study-wide: People with Type 1 diabetes carried modestly yet significantly shorter TCRB CDR3s in all four CD4+ subsets. Sequencing from cDNA could over-represent high-TCR-expressing cells. The naive, central memory and Treg TCRB repertoires showed an apparent similarity that was greater among patients than among healthy donors. The study found fewer insertions and more deletions at VDJ junctions in type 1 diabetes patients. Any PCR bias toward short templates would affect both groups alike.

The sequence derives from a woman aged 25 to 39 with type 1 diabetes. Sequencing was done on a sample of central memory CD4+ T cells from blood. The V call is TRBV11-1, the J call TRBJ2-7; D perhaps matches TRBD1 (5 bases). The chain's CDR3 is CASSSRDRYSYEQYF. CDR3 in DNA: TGTGCCAGCAGCTCCCGAGACAGATACTCCTACGAGCAGTACTTC.